The T cell receptor (beta chain) described here comes from a study of tumor-infiltrating lymphocytes in primary liver carcinoma. Across the study: Men and women, 30 to 69 years of age, made up the patients.

Production of TCR beta cDNA used around 500 ng total RNA together with a constant-region primer. Each TCR beta library was derived from three nested multiplex PCR rounds that employed slightly modified ARM-PCR. The first two PCR rounds used TRBV1-TRBV30 forward primers with a C-beta reverse primer, roughly 10 cycles each. TCRdb ran MiXCR on the multiplex PCR reads and lists one entry per CDR3 protein. The table lists about 320,000 distinct CDR3 sequences, roughly three fifths of them singletons. The J segment lost 8 bases and the V segment lost 2 bases, leaving 16 bases of the junction unmatched. Germline CDR1 MDHEN, CDR2 SYDVKM. The CDR3 sequence is 18 residues long. Germline DNA was also extracted, with blood RNA taken from unsorted whole blood. This clonotype was picked up one time. This clone may be a read error of a much larger clone one base away.

The chain is built from TRBV28 and TRBJ2-1, with 9 positions matching TRBD2. The material sequenced was peripheral blood. The sequence was collected from a woman younger than 45 with primary liver carcinoma and hepatitis B virus infection. This CDR3 is CASSLRRGGFQRPDEQFF. The CDR3 DNA is TGTGCCAGCAGTTTAAGGCGGGGGGGCTTCCAACGGCCCGATGAGCAGTTCTTC.